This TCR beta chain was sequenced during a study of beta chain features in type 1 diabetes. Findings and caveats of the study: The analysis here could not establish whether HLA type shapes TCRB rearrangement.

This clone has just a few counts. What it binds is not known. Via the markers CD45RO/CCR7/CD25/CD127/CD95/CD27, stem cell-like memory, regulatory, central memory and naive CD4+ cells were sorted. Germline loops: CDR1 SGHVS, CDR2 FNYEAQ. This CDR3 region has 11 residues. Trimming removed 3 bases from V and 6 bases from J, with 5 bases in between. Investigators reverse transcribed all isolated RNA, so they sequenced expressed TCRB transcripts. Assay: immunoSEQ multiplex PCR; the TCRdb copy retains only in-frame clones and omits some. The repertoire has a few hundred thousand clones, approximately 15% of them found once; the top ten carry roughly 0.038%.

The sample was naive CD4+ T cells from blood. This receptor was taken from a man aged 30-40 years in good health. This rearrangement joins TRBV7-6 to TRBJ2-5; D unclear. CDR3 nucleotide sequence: TGTGCCAGCAGCTTGGACCAGACCCAGTACTTC. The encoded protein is CASSLDQTQYF.